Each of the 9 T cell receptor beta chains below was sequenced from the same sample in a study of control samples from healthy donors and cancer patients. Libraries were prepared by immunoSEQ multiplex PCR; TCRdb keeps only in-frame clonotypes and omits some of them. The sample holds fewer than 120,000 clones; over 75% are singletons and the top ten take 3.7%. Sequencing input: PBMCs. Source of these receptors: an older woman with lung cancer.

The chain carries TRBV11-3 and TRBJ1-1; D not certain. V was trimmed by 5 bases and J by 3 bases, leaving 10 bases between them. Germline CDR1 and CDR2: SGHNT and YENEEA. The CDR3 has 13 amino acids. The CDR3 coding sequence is TGTGCCAGCAGCCCAGGTAGTGACACTGAAGCTTTCTTT. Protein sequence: CASSPGSDTEAFF.

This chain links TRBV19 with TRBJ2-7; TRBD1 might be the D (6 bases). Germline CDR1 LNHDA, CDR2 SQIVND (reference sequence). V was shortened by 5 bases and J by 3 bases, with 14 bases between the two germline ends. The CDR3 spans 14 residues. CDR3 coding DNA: TGTGCCAGTAGTTTCGCAGGGGTGAACTACGAGCAGTACTTC. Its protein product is CASSFAGVNYEQYF.

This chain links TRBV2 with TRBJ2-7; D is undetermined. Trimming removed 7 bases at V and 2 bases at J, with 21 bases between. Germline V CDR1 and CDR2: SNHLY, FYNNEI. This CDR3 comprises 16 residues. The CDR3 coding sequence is TGTGCCAGCACCCTTAATTTGGGTGCTGGGACCTACGAGCAGTACTTC. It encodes CASTLNLGAGTYEQYF. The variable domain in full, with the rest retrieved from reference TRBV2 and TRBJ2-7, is EPEVTQTPSHQVTQMGQEVILRCVPISNHLYFYWYRQILGQKVEFLVSFYNNEISEKSEIFDDQFSVERPDGSNFTLKIRSTKLEDSAMYFCASTLNLGAGTYEQYFGPGTRLTVT.

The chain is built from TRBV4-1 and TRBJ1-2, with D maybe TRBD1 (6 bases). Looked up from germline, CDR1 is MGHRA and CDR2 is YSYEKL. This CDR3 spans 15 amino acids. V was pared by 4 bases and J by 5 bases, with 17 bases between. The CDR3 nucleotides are TGCGCCAGCAGCCCCCCGTCGGGGGGCGCTTATGGCTACACCTTC. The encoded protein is CASSPPSGGAYGYTF.

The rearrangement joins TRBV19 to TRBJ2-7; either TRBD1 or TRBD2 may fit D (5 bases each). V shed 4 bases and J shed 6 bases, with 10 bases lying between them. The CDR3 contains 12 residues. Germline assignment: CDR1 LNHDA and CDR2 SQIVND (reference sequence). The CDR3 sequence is CASSTSGGEQYF. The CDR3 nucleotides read TGTGCCAGTAGTACCTCTGGGGGCGAGCAGTACTTC.

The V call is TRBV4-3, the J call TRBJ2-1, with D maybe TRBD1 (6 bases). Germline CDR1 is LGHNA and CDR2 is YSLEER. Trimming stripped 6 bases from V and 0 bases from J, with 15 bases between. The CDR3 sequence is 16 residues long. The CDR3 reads CASRVGADSSYNEQFF. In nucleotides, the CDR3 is TGCGCCAGCAGGGTAGGGGCGGACAGCTCCTACAATGAGCAGTTCTTC.

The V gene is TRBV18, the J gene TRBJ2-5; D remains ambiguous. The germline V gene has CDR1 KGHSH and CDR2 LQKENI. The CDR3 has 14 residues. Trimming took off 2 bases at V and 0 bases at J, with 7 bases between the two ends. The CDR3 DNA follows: TGTGCCAGCTCACCAGATACAGACCAAGAGACCCAGTACTTC. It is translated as CASSPDTDQETQYF. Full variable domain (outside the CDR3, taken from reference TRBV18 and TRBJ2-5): NAGVMQNPRHLVRRRGQEARLRCSPMKGHSHVYWYRQLPEEGLKFMVYLQKENIIDESGMPKERFSAEFPKEGPSILRIQQVVRGDSAAYFCASSPDTDQETQYFGPGTRLLVL.

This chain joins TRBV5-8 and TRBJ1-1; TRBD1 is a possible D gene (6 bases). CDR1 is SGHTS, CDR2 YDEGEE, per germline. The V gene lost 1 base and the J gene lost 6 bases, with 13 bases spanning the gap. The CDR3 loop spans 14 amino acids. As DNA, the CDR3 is TGTGCCAGCAGCTTGAGGTTCAGGGGCGCTGAAGCTTTCTTT. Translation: CASSLRFRGAEAFF. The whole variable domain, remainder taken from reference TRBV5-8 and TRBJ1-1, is EAGVTQSPTHLIKTRGQQATLRCSPISGHTSVYWYQQALGLGLQFLLWYDEGEERNRGNFPPRFSGRQFPNYSSELNVNALELEDSALYLCASSLRFRGAEAFFGQGTRLTVV.

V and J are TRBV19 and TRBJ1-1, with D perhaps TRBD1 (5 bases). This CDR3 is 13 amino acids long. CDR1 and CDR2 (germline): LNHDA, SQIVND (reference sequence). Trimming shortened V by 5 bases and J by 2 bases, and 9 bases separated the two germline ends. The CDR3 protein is CASSFGHNTEAFF. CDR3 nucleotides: TGTGCCAGTAGTTTCGGACATAACACTGAAGCTTTCTTT. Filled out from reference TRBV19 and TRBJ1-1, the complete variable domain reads DGGITQSPKYLFRKEGQNVTLSCEQNLNHDAMYWYRQDPGQGLRLIYYSQIVNDFQKGDIAEGYSVSREKKESFPLTVTSAQKNPTAFYLCASSFGHNTEAFFGQGTRLTVV.